This T cell receptor (beta chain) was captured in a study of blood T cell repertoires in COVID-19. Looking at the study overall: Donors in the United States, Italy and Spain gave samples during acute or convalescent COVID-19. T cells, B-cell-depleted T cells, or PBMCs supplied cDNA or gDNA.

The germline V and J ends were trimmed by 2 bases and 5 bases, with 12 bases remaining between them. CDR3 length equals 14 residues. The V gene's germline CDR1 is ENHRY and CDR2 SYGVKD. Assay used: immunoSEQ multiplex PCR; TCRdb lists only in-frame clones, some missing. The sample gives under 450,000 clones, about 86% of which show up once; 7% to 7.5% is in the top ten. The receptor's source is a woman aged 60-75 years with COVID-19, enrolled during active disease. The sequenced material came from peripheral blood. This chain joins TRBV10-3 and TRBJ2-5; D perhaps matches TRBD1 (6 bases). CDR3 loop: CAISEGRGRETQYF. The CDR3 nucleotides read TGTGCCATCAGTGAGGGCAGGGGAAGGGAGACCCAGTACTTC.